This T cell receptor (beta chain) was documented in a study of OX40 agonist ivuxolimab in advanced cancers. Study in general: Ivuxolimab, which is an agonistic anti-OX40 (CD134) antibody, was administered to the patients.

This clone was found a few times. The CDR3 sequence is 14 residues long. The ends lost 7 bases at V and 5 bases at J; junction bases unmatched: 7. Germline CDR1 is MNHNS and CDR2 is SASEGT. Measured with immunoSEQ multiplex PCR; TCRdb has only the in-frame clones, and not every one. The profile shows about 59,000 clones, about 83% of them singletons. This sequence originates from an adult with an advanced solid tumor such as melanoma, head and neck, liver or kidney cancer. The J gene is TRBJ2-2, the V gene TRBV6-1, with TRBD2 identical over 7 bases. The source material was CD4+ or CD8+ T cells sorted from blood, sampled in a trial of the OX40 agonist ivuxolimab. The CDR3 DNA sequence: TGTGCCAGCATAATAGAGGGAGGGACCGGGGAGCTGTTTTTT. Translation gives CASIIEGGTGELFF.